Each of the 19 T cell receptor beta chains below was sequenced from the same sample in a study of T cells after yellow fever vaccination. TCRdb reprocessed the 5' RACE reads with MiXCR, giving one entry per CDR3 protein. This table holds around 320,000 distinct CDR3 sequences, approximately 8% found once. The sample was CD4+ T cells sorted from PBMCs, taken 5 days after the yellow fever booster vaccination. The origin of the receptors is a man between 18 and 35 years old who received the YFV17D yellow fever vaccine.

In its sample, this clonotype was seen many times. The genes are TRBV6-1 and TRBJ2-3; D gene unclear. In germline, CDR1 is MNHNS, CDR2 SASEGT. This CDR3 region has 13 residues. The V gene lost 1 base and the J gene lost 12 bases, with 14 bases spanning the gap. CDR3 loop: CASSEGFGLRQYF. Written as DNA, the CDR3 is TGTGCCAGCAGTGAAGGTTTTGGCCTTCGTCAGTATTTT.

There are a few counts of this clonotype. The chain uses TRBV12-3 or TRBV12-4 and TRBJ1-4; 7 nucleotides line up with TRBD1. The CDR3 has 18 residues. With V trimmed by 4 bases and J by 0 bases, 11 bases remained unmatched. The DNA of the CDR3 is TGTGCCAGCAGTTCCGCAGGGGGGAGACATCCAACTAATGAAAAACTGTTTTTT. It encodes CASSSAGGRHPTNEKLFF.

This clonotype has a handful of counts. The rearrangement links TRBV5-1 to TRBJ2-5; D unclear. The germline CDR1 and CDR2 sequences are SGHRS and YFSETQ. The CDR3 covers 16 residues. V lost 5 bases and J 4 bases, leaving 21 bases between the germline ends. The CDR3 sequence: CASRPLTSPPGETQYF. CDR3 DNA sequence: TGCGCCAGCAGACCCCTCACATCGCCACCGGGAGAGACCCAGTACTTC. The full variable domain, completed using reference TRBV5-1 and TRBJ2-5, is KAGVTQTPRYLIKTRGQQVTLSCSPISGHRSVSWYQQTPGQGLQFLFEYFSETQRNKGNFPGRFSGRQFSNSRSEMNVSTLELGDSALYLCASRPLTSPPGETQYFGPGTRLLVL.

This clonotype was seen a handful of times. V usage is TRBV7-2 and J usage is TRBJ2-7; D is ambiguous. The germline V gene has CDR1 SGHTA and CDR2 FQGNSA. This CDR3 comprises 13 residues. V lost 5 bases and J lost 6, with 14 bases in between. The CDR3 region has the DNA TGTGCCAGCAGCATTTTCTTGGACGGCGAGCAGTACTTC. Amino acid sequence: CASSIFLDGEQYF.

This clonotype was seen only a few times. This chain uses TRBV5-6 with TRBJ2-2; TRBD1 might be the D (6 bases). Trimming stripped 3 bases from V and 7 bases from J, with 16 bases between. The germline V gene has CDR1 SGHDT and CDR2 YYEEEE. This CDR3 is 15 amino acids long. The CDR3 is CASSYSFRGIGELFF. CDR3 nucleotide sequence: TGTGCCAGCAGCTACTCATTCAGGGGAATCGGGGAGCTGTTTTTT.

This chain joins TRBV20-1 and TRBJ2-7, with D possibly TRBD1 on 6 matching bases. Germline CDR1 is DFQATT and CDR2 is SNEGSKA (reference sequence). The CDR3 contains 16 residues. The V end lost 4 bases, the J end lost 3 bases, and 22 bases lay between the germline ends. CDR3 bases: TGCAGTGCTACGTCCGACAGGCTTCAACCCATCTACGAGCAGTACGTC. This translates into CSATSDRLQPIYEQYV.

Details on this clonotype: A much larger clonotype is one base distant, so this may be a read error. CDR3 region: CSVEDRVGERMFF. The CDR3, as DNA: TGCAGCGTTGAAGATAGGGTAGGGGAGAGAATGTTCTTC. The chain couples TRBV29-1 to TRBJ2-1; D tentatively reads TRBD1 or TRBD2 (5 bases each). Germline CDR1 SQVTM, CDR2 ANQGSEA. The CDR3 loop spans 13 amino acids. V was pared by 0 bases and J by 15 bases, with 18 bases between.

This clonotype occurred a few times. The CDR3 spells CASTLGTSGGARADTQYF. The DNA for the CDR3 is TGTGCCAGCACCCTCGGGACTAGCGGGGGGGCCCGGGCAGATACGCAGTATTTT. The rearrangement uses TRBV5-4 and TRBJ2-3; 16 positions agree with TRBD2. With 6 bases clipped from V and 4 bases from J, the junction kept 11 bases outside the gene matches. The CDR3 consists of 18 residues. Germline loops: CDR1 SGHNT, CDR2 YYREEE (reference sequence).

This clonotype was recorded a few times. This sequence joins TRBV5-1 and TRBJ2-2; D gene ambiguous. Germline V gives CDR1 SGHRS, CDR2 YFSETQ. The CDR3 has 14 amino acids. Trimming pared 1 base from V and 1 base from J, leaving 5 bases between. CDR3 sequence reads: CASSLRMNTGELFF. DNA of the CDR3: TGCGCCAGCAGCTTGCGCATGAACACCGGGGAGCTGTTTTTT.

This clonotype was observed a few times. This rearrangement joins TRBV5-1 to TRBJ2-5, with 7 bases matching TRBD2. The V and J ends lost 3 bases and 1 base, in that order; junction bases with no gene match: 6. Germline V gives CDR1 SGHRS, CDR2 YFSETQ. The CDR3 covers 15 residues. In nucleotides, the CDR3 is TGCGCCAGCAGCTCAGCCGGGACTATCCAAGAGACCCAGTACTTC. Encoded protein: CASSSAGTIQETQYF.

This clonotype has a handful of counts. This chain connects TRBV6-6 to TRBJ1-5; D uncertain. Germline CDR1 is MNHNY and CDR2 is SVGAGI (reference sequence). V gave up 0 bases and J gave up 5 bases, with 8 bases separating them. CDR3 size: 14 residues. CDR3 region: CASSYSTPDQPQHF. CDR3 nucleotides: TGTGCCAGCAGTTACTCTACACCTGATCAGCCCCAGCATTTT.

The rearrangement uses TRBV6-6 and TRBJ2-3; 16 nucleotides align to TRBD2. Germline V gene data show CDR1 as MNHNY and CDR2 as SVGAGI (reference sequence). The CDR3 is made up of 20 amino acids. With V trimmed by 5 bases and J by 2 bases, 13 bases remained unmatched. CDR3 region: CASSRTPGTSGGGNTDTQYF. The CDR3 DNA follows: TGTGCCAGCAGTAGAACCCCAGGGACTAGCGGGGGGGGAAACACAGATACGCAGTATTTT.

This clonotype has a handful of counts. CDR3 residues: CASSLEVLGTEAFF. In DNA form, the CDR3 reads TGTGCCAGCAGCTTGGAAGTGTTGGGGACTGAAGCTTTCTTT. The rearrangement links TRBV7-9 to TRBJ1-1, with D unclear. V was cut by 3 bases and J by 5 bases, with 13 bases left in between. Germline CDR1 reads SEHNR; CDR2 reads FQNEAQ (reference sequence). The CDR3 totals 14 residues.

This clonotype came up a few times. The chain couples TRBV2 to TRBJ1-1; D ambiguous. The germline V gene has CDR1 SNHLY and CDR2 FYNNEI. The CDR3 loop spans 14 amino acids. V lost 8 bases to trimming and J lost 0 bases, with 13 bases between them. In nucleotides, the CDR3 is TGTGCCAGCTCCTACCGACGGCTGAACACTGAAGCTTTCTTT. It is translated as CASSYRRLNTEAFF.

This clonotype occurred a few times. This chain connects TRBV20-1 to TRBJ1-5; 10 bases agree with TRBD1. V lost 4 bases and J lost 3; bases outside the gene matches: 3. The CDR3 is 14 residues long. CDR1 DFQATT and CDR2 SNEGSKA come from the germline V gene (reference sequence). The CDR3 DNA is TGCAGTGCTAAGACAGGGGGCGTCAATCAGCCCCAGCATTTT. Translated: CSAKTGGVNQPQHF.

In this sample, this clonotype turned up a few times. This rearrangement joins TRBV11-2 to TRBJ2-7, with D maybe TRBD2 (6 bases). The V gene's germline CDR1 is SGHAT and CDR2 FQNNGV. The CDR3 is 13 residues long. With 3 bases removed from V and 7 bases from J, the gap between germline ends came to 13 bases. CDR3 sequence: CASSFGGGMEQYV. CDR3 sequence (DNA): TGTGCCAGCAGCTTTGGAGGAGGGATGGAGCAGTACGTC.

The chain recombines TRBV29-1 with TRBJ2-4, with D possibly being TRBD1 or TRBD2 (5 bases each). V lost 7 bases to trimming and J lost 0 bases, with 13 bases between them. Germline assignment: CDR1 SQVTM and CDR2 ANQGSEA. This CDR3 spans 14 amino acids. This chain's CDR3 is CSGGDHLAKNIQYF. CDR3 bases: TGCAGCGGTGGGGACCATTTAGCCAAAAACATTCAGTACTTC.

The gene calls are TRBV18 and TRBJ2-5; possibly TRBD1 for D (6 bases). Germline V gene data show CDR1 as KGHSH and CDR2 as LQKENI. CDR3 length equals 15 residues. Trimming removed 0 bases at V and 4 bases at J, with 12 bases between. CDR3 coding DNA: TGTGCCAGCTCACCACCCGGTGGGGGCCTAGAGACCCAGTACTTC. Translating it yields CASSPPGGGLETQYF.

This clonotype was observed once. Without the conserved terminal phenylalanine or tryptophan, this CDR3 likely stems from a read error. CDR3: CASSYDQRTKRGPDTQYL. CDR3 DNA: TGTGCCAGCAGTTACGACCAAAGGACTAAACGGGGCCCAGATACGCAGTATTTG. This chain connects TRBV6-6 to TRBJ2-3; TRBD2 might be the D (6 bases). V was shortened by 2 bases and J by 4 bases, with 22 bases between the two germline ends. The length of the CDR3 is 18 residues. CDR1 is MNHNY, CDR2 SVGAGI, per germline (reference sequence).